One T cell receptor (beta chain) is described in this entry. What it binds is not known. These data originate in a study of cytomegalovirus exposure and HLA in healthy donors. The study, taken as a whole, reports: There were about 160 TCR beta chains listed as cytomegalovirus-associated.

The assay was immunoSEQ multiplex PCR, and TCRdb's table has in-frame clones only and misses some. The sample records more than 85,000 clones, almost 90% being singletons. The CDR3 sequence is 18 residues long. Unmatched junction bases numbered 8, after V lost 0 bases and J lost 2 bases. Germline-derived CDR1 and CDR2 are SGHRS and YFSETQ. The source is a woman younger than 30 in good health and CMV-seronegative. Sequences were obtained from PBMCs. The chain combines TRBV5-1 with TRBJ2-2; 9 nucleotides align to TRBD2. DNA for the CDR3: TGCGCCAGCAGCTTGGAGATGGTAGCGGGGGCCAACACCGGGGAGCTGTTTTTT. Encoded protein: CASSLEMVAGANTGELFF.